The 23 T cell receptor beta chains below all came from one sample that was sequenced in a study of blood T cell repertoires in COVID-19. Generated by immunoSEQ multiplex PCR, the TCRdb table keeps only in-frame clones and is missing some. Of approximately 230,000 clones detected, around four fifths appear once; the ten largest clones hold 15% to 20%. What was sequenced was peripheral blood. The receptors were sampled from a man aged 30 to 45 with active or convalescent COVID-19.

This chain links TRBV9 with TRBJ1-1; no clear D. Trimming cost V 3 bases and J 6 bases, with 9 bases left between them. The CDR3 is made up of 12 amino acids. Germline assignment: CDR1 SGDLS and CDR2 YYNGEE. CDR3 region: CASSATNPEAFF. DNA of the CDR3: TGTGCCAGCAGCGCGACTAATCCTGAAGCTTTCTTT.

The chain joins TRBV19 to TRBJ2-1, with 10 positions matching TRBD2. CDR3 length equals 17 residues. The trim removed 3 bases at V and 3 bases at J, leaving 8 bases unmatched. Germline V CDR1 and CDR2: LNHDA, SQIVND (reference sequence). The CDR3 bases are TGTGCCAGTAGTATCTCTAGCGGGGGCGAAAACTACAATGAGCAGTTCTTC. The encoded protein is CASSISSGGENYNEQFF.

The chain couples TRBV5-8 to TRBJ1-2, with TRBD1 matching over 7 bases. The CDR3 covers 13 residues. CDR1 and CDR2 from the germline V gene are SGHTS and YDEGEE. The J segment lost 3 bases and the V segment lost 2 bases, leaving 1 base of the junction unmatched. CDR3: CASSLTGDYGYTF. CDR3 nucleotides: TGTGCCAGCAGCTTAACAGGGGACTATGGCTACACCTTC.

This chain links TRBV15 with TRBJ2-6; no definite D call. CDR3 size: 16 residues. Germline V gives CDR1 LNHNV, CDR2 YYDKDF (reference sequence). The V end lost 6 bases, the J end lost 4 bases, and 16 bases lay between the germline ends. The DNA of the CDR3 is TGTGCCACCAGTCCTACCAGGTCCACCGGGGCCAACGTCCTGACTTTC. Its translation is CATSPTRSTGANVLTF.

This chain joins TRBV6-5 and TRBJ1-1; no firm D call. Germline values: CDR1 MNHEY, CDR2 SVGAGI. The CDR3 extends over 12 amino acids. The V end lost 0 bases, the J end lost 7 bases, and 6 bases lay between the germline ends. In DNA form, the CDR3 reads TGTGCCAGCAGTTACTCCGGGTATGAAGCTTTCTTT. It translates to CASSYSGYEAFF.

CDR3 coding DNA: TGTGCCAGCAGCCGCGCCGGGGGACAGCTTCTCAATGAGCAGTTCTTC. This translates into CASSRAGGQLLNEQFF. V usage is TRBV11-2 and J usage is TRBJ2-1; D is perhaps TRBD1 (7 bases). The CDR3 spans 16 residues. Germline V gene sequence: CDR1 SGHAT, CDR2 FQNNGV. Trimming removed 5 bases from V and 6 bases from J, with 20 bases in between. Drawing the rest from reference TRBV11-2 and TRBJ2-1, the complete variable domain is EAGVAQSPRYKIIEKRQSVAFWCNPISGHATLYWYQQILGQGPKLLIQFQNNGVVDDSQLPKDRFSAERLKGVDSTLKIQPAKLEDSAVYLCASSRAGGQLLNEQFFGPGTRLTVL.

This chain connects TRBV21-1 to TRBJ1-4; the D call in the table, TRBD1, was not verified against the DNA. TRBV21-1 is a recognized pseudogene. The CDR3 covers 16 residues. The CDR3 sequence is CASDLRTGSPNEKLFF. The CDR3 nucleotides are TGTGCCAGCGACCTGAGAACAGGGAGCCCTAATGAAAAACTGTTTTTT.

The CDR3 reads CASSPSGVSYNEQFF. CDR3 in DNA: TGTGCCAGTAGTCCAAGCGGGGTCTCCTACAATGAGCAGTTCTTC. This chain uses TRBV19 with TRBJ2-1; 7 nucleotides line up with TRBD2. The CDR3 has 15 residues. V was clipped by 5 bases and J by 0 bases; unmatched bases: 4. Germline CDR1 and CDR2: LNHDA and SQIVND (reference sequence).

The chain is built from TRBV7-6 and TRBJ1-6; weak D call: TRBD1 (5 bases). The CDR3 sequence is 15 residues long. The germline V gene encodes CDR1 SGHVS and CDR2 FNYEAQ. Deletions cut 5 bases from V and 6 bases from J, with 14 bases between. In DNA, the CDR3 is TGTGCCAGCAGCGCCGGACAAGTTAGTAATTCACCCCTCCACTTT. Amino acids: CASSAGQVSNSPLHF. The full variable domain, in which reference TRBV7-6 and TRBJ1-6 provide the parts outside the CDR3, is GAGVSQSPRYKVTKRGQDVALRCDPISGHVSLYWYRQALGQGPEFLTYFNYEAQQDKSGLPNDRFSAERPEGSISTLTIQRTEQRDSAMYRCASSAGQVSNSPLHFGNGTRLTVT.

This clone was seen once. The chain has TRBV7-2 and TRBJ1-5; D might be TRBD1 (6 bases). Trimming took 5 bases from V and 6 from J, leaving 20 bases between them. The CDR3 covers 16 residues. CDR1 is SGHTA and CDR2 is FQGNSA in the germline V gene. The CDR3 sequence is CASSPTLYGQIQPQHF. The CDR3 nucleotides are TGTGCCAGCAGCCCGACCTTATACGGACAGATTCAGCCCCAGCATTTT.

This chain connects TRBV11-2 to TRBJ2-1; possible D gene TRBD2, 6 bases. Trimming cost V 5 bases and J 9 bases, with 17 bases left between them. The CDR3 covers 14 residues. Per the germline V gene, CDR1 is SGHAT and CDR2 is FQNNGV. In nucleotides, the CDR3 is TGTGCCAGCAGCGTCGGACTATTAGTCAGTGAGCAGTTCTTC. This gives the protein CASSVGLLVSEQFF.

This chain joins TRBV6-6 and TRBJ1-1; D possibly corresponds to TRBD1 (6 bases). The germline gives CDR1 MNHNY, CDR2 SVGAGI (reference sequence). This CDR3 has 16 residues. V lost 0 bases, J lost 0 bases, and 11 bases lay in between. In DNA, the CDR3 is TGTGCCAGCAGTTACTCGCTGGACAGAATGAACACTGAAGCTTTCTTT. Protein product: CASSYSLDRMNTEAFF.

The chain combines TRBV7-8 with TRBJ1-4; D gene ambiguous. CDR3 length: 16 residues. V was clipped by 5 bases and J by 0 bases, with 13 bases between them. Per the germline V gene, CDR1 is SGHVS and CDR2 is FQNEAQ. CDR3 loop: CASSGRPGATNEKLFF. The CDR3, as DNA: TGTGCCAGCAGCGGACGCCCCGGGGCAACTAATGAAAAACTGTTTTTT. Variable domain in full (rest from reference TRBV7-8 and TRBJ1-4): GAGVSQSPRYKVAKRGQDVALRCDPISGHVSLFWYQQALGQGPEFLTYFQNEAQLDKSGLPSDRFFAERPEGSVSTLKIQRTQQEDSAVYLCASSGRPGATNEKLFFGSGTQLSVL.

The chain uses TRBV4-1 and TRBJ2-4; TRBD1 agrees at 7 bases. CDR1 and CDR2 (germline): MGHRA, YSYEKL. V was clipped by 4 bases and J by 3 bases; unmatched bases: 12. The CDR3 extends over 17 amino acids. As DNA, the CDR3 is TGCGCCAGCAGCCCCACCGACAGGGCTGAGCGCAAAAACATTCAGTACTTC. Protein product: CASSPTDRAERKNIQYF.

V is TRBV5-5 and J is TRBJ1-1, with D unclear. CDR1 and CDR2 (germline): SGHKS, YYEKEE (reference sequence). V lost 6 bases, J lost 1 base, and 16 bases lay in between. CDR3 length equals 15 residues. The CDR3 sequence: CASTHRSAGNTEAFF. The CDR3 nucleotides are TGTGCCAGCACCCACCGGTCGGCAGGGAACACTGAAGCTTTCTTT.

V is TRBV28 and J is TRBJ2-2; the D gene is possibly TRBD1 (5 bases). The CDR3 is made up of 14 amino acids. V dropped 4 bases and J dropped 2 bases, with 8 bases sitting between them. Germline V CDR1 and CDR2: MDHEN, SYDVKM. The CDR3 here is CASSWQGNTGELFF. CDR3 bases: TGTGCCAGCAGTTGGCAGGGCAACACCGGGGAGCTGTTTTTT.

The J gene is TRBJ2-3, the V gene TRBV4-2, with 8 bases that match TRBD2. Trimming removed 0 bases from V and 4 bases from J; junction bases left unmatched: 12. From germline, CDR1 is LGHNA and CDR2 YNFKEQ. The CDR3 extends over 18 amino acids. The CDR3 region is CASSQDRVAGLRADTQYF. CDR3 nucleotide sequence: TGTGCCAGCAGCCAAGATCGGGTAGCGGGGCTCCGGGCAGATACGCAGTATTTT.

This clone was counted a single time. This chain links TRBV15 with TRBJ1-6; tentative D call: TRBD1 (5 bases). The CDR3 loop spans 14 amino acids. Per the germline V gene, CDR1 is LNHNV and CDR2 is YYDKDF (reference sequence). Trimming removed 3 bases at V and 8 bases at J, with 11 bases between. In DNA form, the CDR3 reads TGTGCCACCAGCAGGGGGACGGGGGATTCACCCCTCCACTTT. Translating it yields CATSRGTGDSPLHF.

This chain uses TRBV9 with TRBJ2-1; D remains unclear. This CDR3 has 11 residues. Germline V gene lookup returns CDR1 SGDLS and CDR2 YYNGEE. Trimming removed 4 bases at V and 6 bases at J, with 5 bases between. CDR3 sequence reads: CASSPGNEQFF. CDR3 in DNA: TGTGCCAGCAGCCCGGGCAATGAGCAGTTCTTC.

Here the CDR3 reads CASSVSWTGAGEQYF. CDR3 in DNA: TGTGCCAGCAGCGTTTCGTGGACAGGGGCCGGCGAGCAGTACTTC. The J gene is TRBJ2-7, the V gene TRBV9, with 9 nucleotides matching TRBD1. The CDR3 covers 15 residues. The V gene's germline CDR1 is SGDLS and CDR2 YYNGEE. Trimming removed 2 bases from V and 6 bases from J; junction bases left unmatched: 9.

This chain connects TRBV3-1 (or the pseudogene TRBV3-2) to TRBJ1-2, with 7 bases matching TRBD1. The germline CDR1 and CDR2 sequences are LGHDT and YNNKEL (reference sequence). Trimming cost V 5 bases and J 2 bases; bases outside gene matches: 11. The CDR3 is 16 amino acids. CDR3 bases: TGTGCCAGCAGCTTACTTTCCGCGACAGGGAACTATGGCTACACCTTC. It codes for CASSLLSATGNYGYTF.

The V gene is TRBV5-1, the J gene TRBJ1-2, with 8 bases matching TRBD1. Germline V lookup: CDR1 SGHRS, CDR2 YFSETQ. Losses at the gene ends were 4 bases for V and 1 base for J; bases not matched to a gene: 12. This CDR3 comprises 17 residues. CDR3 coding DNA: TGCGCCAGCAGCATACCAGGTCGACAGGGGATTAACTATGGCTACACCTTC. Protein product: CASSIPGRQGINYGYTF. Complete variable domain (other parts from reference TRBV5-1 and TRBJ1-2): KAGVTQTPRYLIKTRGQQVTLSCSPISGHRSVSWYQQTPGQGLQFLFEYFSETQRNKGNFPGRFSGRQFSNSRSEMNVSTLELGDSALYLCASSIPGRQGINYGYTFGSGTRLTVV.

This chain links TRBV27 with TRBJ2-7, with 9 bases lining up with TRBD2. Unmatched junction bases numbered 13, after V lost 3 bases and J lost 4 bases. The CDR3 is 17 amino acids. In germline, CDR1 is MNHEY, CDR2 SMNVEV (reference sequence). The CDR3 sequence: CASSFSLAGAVSYEQYF. The CDR3 DNA follows: TGTGCCAGCAGTTTTTCTTTAGCGGGGGCAGTTTCATACGAGCAGTACTTC.